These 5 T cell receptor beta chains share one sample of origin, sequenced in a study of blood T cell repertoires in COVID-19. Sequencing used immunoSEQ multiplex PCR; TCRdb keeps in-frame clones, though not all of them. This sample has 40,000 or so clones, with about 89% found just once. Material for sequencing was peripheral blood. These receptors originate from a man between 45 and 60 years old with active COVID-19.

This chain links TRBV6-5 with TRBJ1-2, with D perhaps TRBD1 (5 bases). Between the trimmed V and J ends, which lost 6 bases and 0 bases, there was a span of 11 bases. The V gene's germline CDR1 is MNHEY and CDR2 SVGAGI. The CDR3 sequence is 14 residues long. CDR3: CASRPGLTNYGYTF. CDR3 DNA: TGTGCCAGCAGACCGGGACTTACTAACTATGGCTACACCTTC.

The CDR3 sequence is CASSPNRQGYEQYF. CDR3 sequence (DNA): TGTGCCAGCAGTCCGAATAGACAGGGCTACGAGCAGTACTTC. The V and J genes are TRBV6-5 and TRBJ2-7; 7 positions match TRBD1. Germline CDR1 is MNHEY and CDR2 is SVGAGI. This CDR3 has 14 amino acids. After removal of 5 bases from V and 3 bases from J, the junction contained 7 bases not matched to a gene.

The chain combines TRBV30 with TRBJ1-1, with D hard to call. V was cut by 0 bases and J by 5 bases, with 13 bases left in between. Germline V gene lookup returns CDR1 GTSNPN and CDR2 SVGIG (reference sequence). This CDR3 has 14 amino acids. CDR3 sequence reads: CAWSVRVPGTEAFF. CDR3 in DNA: TGTGCCTGGAGTGTACGGGTCCCGGGGACTGAAGCTTTCTTT.

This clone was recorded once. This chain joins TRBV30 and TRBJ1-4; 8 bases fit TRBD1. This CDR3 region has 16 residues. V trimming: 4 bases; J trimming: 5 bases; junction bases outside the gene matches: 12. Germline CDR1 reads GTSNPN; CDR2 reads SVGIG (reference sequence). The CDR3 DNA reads TGTGCCTGGACGGAGGGGTTGGGGACAGGAAATGAAAAACTGTTTTTT. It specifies CAWTEGLGTGNEKLFF.

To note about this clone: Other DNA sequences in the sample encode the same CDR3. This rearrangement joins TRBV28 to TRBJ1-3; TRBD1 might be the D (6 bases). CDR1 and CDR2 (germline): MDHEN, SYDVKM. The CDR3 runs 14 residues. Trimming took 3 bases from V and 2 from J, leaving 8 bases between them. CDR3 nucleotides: TGTGCCAGCAGTTTCGGACAGACTGGAAACACCATATATTTT. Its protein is CASSFGQTGNTIYF.